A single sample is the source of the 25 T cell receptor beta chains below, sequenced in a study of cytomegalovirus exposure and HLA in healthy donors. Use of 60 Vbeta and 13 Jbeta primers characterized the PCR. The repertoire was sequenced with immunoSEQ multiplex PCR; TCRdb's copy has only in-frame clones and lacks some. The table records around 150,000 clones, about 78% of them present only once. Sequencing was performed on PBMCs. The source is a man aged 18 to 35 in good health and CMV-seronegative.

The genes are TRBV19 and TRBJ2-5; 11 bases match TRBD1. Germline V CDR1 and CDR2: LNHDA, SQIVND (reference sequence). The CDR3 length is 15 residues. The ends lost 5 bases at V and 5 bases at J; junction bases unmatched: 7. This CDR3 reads CASSLWTGGMETQYF. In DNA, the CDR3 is TGTGCCAGTAGTCTGTGGACAGGGGGCATGGAGACCCAGTACTTC.

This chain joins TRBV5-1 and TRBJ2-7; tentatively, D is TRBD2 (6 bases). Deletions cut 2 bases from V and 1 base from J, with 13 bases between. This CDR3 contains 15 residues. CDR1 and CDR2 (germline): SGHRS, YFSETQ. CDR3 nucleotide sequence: TGCGCCAGCAGCTTCGACCCGACTAGTTCCTACGAGCAGTACTTC. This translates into CASSFDPTSSYEQYF.

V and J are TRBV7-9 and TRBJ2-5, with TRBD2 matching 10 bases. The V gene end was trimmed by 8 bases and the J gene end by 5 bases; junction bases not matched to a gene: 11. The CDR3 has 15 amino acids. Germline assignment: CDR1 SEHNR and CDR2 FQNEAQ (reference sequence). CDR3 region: CASGLAGARRETQYF. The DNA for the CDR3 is TGTGCCAGCGGGCTAGCGGGGGCTCGTAGGGAGACCCAGTACTTC.

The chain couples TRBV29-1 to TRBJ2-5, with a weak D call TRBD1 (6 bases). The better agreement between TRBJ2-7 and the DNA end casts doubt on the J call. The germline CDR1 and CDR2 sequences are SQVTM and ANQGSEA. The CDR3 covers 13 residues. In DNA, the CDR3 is TGCAGCGTGGCAGGACAGCCGACCTACGAGCAGTACTTC. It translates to CSVAGQPTYEQYF.

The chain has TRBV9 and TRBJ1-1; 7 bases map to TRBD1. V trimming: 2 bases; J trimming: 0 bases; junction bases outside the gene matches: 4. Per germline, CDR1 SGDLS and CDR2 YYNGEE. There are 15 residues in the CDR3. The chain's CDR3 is CASSVGDSLNTEAFF. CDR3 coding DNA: TGTGCCAGCAGCGTGGGGGACAGTCTGAACACTGAAGCTTTCTTT.

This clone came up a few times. CDR3 DNA sequence: TGTGCCATCAGCACGGGACTAGTTCAAGAGACCCAGTACTTC. Translation gives CAISTGLVQETQYF. This chain joins TRBV10-3 and TRBJ2-5, with TRBD2 matching 8 bases. V lost 6 bases, J lost 2 bases, and 5 bases stayed unmatched. This CDR3 spans 14 amino acids. Germline V gene sequence: CDR1 ENHRY, CDR2 SYGVKD.

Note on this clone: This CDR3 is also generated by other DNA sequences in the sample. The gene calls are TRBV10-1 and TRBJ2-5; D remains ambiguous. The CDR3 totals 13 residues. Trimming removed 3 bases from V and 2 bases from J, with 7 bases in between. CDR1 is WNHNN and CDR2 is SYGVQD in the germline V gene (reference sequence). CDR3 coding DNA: TGCGCCAGCAGTGACGGTCGGCAAGAGACCCAGTACTTC. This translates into CASSDGRQETQYF.

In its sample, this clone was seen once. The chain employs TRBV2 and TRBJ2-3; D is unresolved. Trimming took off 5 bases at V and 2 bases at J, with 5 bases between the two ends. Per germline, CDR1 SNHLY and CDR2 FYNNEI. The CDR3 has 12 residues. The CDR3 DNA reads TGTGCCAGCAGTATTAACACAGATACGCAGTATTTT. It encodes CASSINTDTQYF.

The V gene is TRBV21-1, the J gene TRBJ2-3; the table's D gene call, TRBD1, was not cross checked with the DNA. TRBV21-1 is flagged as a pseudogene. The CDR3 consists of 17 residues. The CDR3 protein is CASSKEDGQKGSDTQYF. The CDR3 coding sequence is TGTGCCAGCAGCAAAGAGGACGGACAGAAGGGGTCGGATACGCAGTATTTT.

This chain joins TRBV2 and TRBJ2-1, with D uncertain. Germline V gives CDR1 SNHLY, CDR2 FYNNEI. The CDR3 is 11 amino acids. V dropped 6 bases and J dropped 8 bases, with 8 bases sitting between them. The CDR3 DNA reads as TGTGCCAGCAGCCTCCCAGATGAGCAGTTCTTC. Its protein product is CASSLPDEQFF.

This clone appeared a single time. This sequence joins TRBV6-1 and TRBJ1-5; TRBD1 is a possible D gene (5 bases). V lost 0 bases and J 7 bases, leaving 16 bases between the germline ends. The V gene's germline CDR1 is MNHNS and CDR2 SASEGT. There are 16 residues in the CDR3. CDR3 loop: CASSEAWGGLDQPQHF. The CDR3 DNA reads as TGTGCCAGCAGTGAAGCATGGGGCGGATTGGACCAGCCCCAGCATTTT.

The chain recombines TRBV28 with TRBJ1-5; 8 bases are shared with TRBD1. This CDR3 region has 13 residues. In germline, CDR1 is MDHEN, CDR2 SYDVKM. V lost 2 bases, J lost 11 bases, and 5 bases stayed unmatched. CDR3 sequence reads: CASSLPRQGSQHF. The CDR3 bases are TGTGCCAGCAGTTTACCTAGACAGGGGTCCCAGCATTTT.

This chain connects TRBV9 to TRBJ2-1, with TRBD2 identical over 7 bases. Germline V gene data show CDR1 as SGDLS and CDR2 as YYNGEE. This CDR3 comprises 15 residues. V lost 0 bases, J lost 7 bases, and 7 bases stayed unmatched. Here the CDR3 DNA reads TGTGCCAGCAGCGTAGGGGTGCGGGAGAGAAATGAGCAGTTCTTC. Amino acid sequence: CASSVGVRERNEQFF.

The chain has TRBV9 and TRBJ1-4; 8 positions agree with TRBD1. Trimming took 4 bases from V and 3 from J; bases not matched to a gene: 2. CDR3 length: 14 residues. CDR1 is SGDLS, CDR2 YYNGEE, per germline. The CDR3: CASSMGQANEKLFF. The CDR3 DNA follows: TGTGCCAGCAGCATGGGACAGGCTAATGAAAAACTGTTTTTT.

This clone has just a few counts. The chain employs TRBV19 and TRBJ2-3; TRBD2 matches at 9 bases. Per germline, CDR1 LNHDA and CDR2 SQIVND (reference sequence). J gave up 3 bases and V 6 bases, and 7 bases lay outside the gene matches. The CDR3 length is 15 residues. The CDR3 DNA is TGTGCCAGTAGCCCCGGGACTAGCCGAACAGATACGCAGTATTTT. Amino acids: CASSPGTSRTDTQYF.

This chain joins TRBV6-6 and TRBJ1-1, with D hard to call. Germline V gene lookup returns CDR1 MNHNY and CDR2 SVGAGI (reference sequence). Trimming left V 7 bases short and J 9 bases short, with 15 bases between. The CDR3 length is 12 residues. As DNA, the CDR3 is TGTGCCAGCACTAACTGGAGCCCCCAAGCTTTCTTT. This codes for CASTNWSPQAFF.

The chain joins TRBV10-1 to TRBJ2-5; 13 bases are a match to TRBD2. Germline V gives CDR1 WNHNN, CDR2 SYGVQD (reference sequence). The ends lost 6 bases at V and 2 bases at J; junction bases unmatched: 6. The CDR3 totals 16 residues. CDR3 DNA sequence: TGCGCCAGCAGCGCGGGACTAGCGGGGCGACAAGAGACCCAGTACTTC. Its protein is CASSAGLAGRQETQYF.

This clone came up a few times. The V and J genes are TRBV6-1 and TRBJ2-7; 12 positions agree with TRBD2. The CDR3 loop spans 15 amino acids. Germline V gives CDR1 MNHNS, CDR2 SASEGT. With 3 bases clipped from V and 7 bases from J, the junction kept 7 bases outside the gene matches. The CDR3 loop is CASSETTSGRREQYF. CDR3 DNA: TGTGCCAGCAGTGAGACTACTAGCGGGAGGAGGGAGCAGTACTTC.

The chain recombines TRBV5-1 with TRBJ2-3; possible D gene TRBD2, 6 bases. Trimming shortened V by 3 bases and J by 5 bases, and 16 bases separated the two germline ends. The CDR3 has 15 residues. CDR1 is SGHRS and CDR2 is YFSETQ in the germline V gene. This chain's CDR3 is CASSSERVVLDTQYF. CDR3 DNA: TGCGCCAGCAGCTCCGAGCGGGTGGTCTTAGATACGCAGTATTTT.

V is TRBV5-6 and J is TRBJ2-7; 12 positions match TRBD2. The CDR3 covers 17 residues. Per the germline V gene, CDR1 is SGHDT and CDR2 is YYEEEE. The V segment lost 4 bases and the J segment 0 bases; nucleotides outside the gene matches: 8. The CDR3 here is CASSGGTSGLNSYEQYF. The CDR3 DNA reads TGTGCCAGCAGCGGTGGGACTAGCGGGCTAAACTCCTACGAGCAGTACTTC. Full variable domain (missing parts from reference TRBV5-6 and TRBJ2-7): DAGVTQSPTHLIKTRGQQVTLRCSPKSGHDTVSWYQQALGQGPQFIFQYYEEEERQRGNFPDRFSGHQFPNYSSELNVNALLLGDSALYLCASSGGTSGLNSYEQYFGPGTRLTVT.

This CDR3 is CASSLWSGTATTNEKLFF. The CDR3 DNA sequence: TGTGCCAGCAGCTTGTGGTCCGGGACAGCTACAACTAATGAAAAACTGTTTTTT. This chain links TRBV5-6 with TRBJ1-4, with 7 bases identical to TRBD1. The ends lost 1 base at V and 0 bases at J; junction bases unmatched: 9. Per the germline V gene, CDR1 is SGHDT and CDR2 is YYEEEE. The CDR3 runs to 18 residues.

CDR3 residues: CAGGARRTEAFF. The CDR3 DNA follows: TGTGCCGGGGGGGCCAGGAGGACTGAAGCTTTCTTT. The V gene is TRBV2, the J gene TRBJ1-1; tentative D call: TRBD1 (6 bases). V lost 11 bases, J lost 5 bases, and 15 bases lay in between. The CDR3 consists of 12 residues. Per germline, CDR1 SNHLY and CDR2 FYNNEI.

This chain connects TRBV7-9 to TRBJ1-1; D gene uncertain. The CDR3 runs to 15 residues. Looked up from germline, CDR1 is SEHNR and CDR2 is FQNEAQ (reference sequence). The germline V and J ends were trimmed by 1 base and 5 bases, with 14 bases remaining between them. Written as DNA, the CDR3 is TGTGCCAGCAGCTTAGAGACGGGAGCAGTTACTGAAGCTTTCTTT. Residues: CASSLETGAVTEAFF. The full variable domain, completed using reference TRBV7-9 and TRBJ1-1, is DTGVSQNPRHKITKRGQNVTFRCDPISEHNRLYWYRQTLGQGPEFLTYFQNEAQLEKSRLLSDRFSAERPKGSFSTLEIQRTEQGDSAMYLCASSLETGAVTEAFFGQGTRLTVV.

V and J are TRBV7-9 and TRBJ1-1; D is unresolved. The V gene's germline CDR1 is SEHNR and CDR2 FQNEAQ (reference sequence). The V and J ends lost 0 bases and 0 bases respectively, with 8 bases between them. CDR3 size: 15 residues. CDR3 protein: CASSLADGVNTEAFF. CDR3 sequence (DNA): TGTGCCAGCAGCTTAGCTGACGGGGTGAACACTGAAGCTTTCTTT.

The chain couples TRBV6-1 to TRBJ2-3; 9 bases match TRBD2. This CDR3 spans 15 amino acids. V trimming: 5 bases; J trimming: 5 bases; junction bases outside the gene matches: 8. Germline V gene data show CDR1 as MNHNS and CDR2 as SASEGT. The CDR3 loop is CASSFEGLARDTQYF. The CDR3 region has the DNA TGTGCCAGCAGTTTCGAAGGACTAGCGAGAGATACGCAGTATTTT.